These 24 T cell receptor beta chains were sequenced from one sample in a study of regulatory T cells in long-lasting Graves disease. The time point: newly diagnosed GD, antithyroid drugs for less than 3 months. RNA from PBMCs was the source of the TCR library. Construction of the TCR beta libraries employed iRepertoire HTBI primers in conjunction with Arm-PCR of CDR3 regions. MiXCR was run by TCRdb on the multiplex PCR reads, yielding one entry per CDR3 protein. The sample includes about 530,000 distinct CDR3 sequences, about 16% seen only once; the top ten take roughly 25%. This same sample was also part of a study on T cells in Graves' hyperthyroidism and ophthalmopathy.

The sequencing used peripheral blood mononuclear cells (PBMCs), collected at new diagnosis, from a patient treated with antithyroid drugs. Every receptor here comes from a woman aged 40-60 years with Graves disease.

Of note for this clonotype: A much larger clone lies one base from this, so it may be a read error. This chain links TRBV2 with TRBJ2-3; D possibly corresponds to TRBD1 (6 bases). CDR3 length equals 14 residues. Germline assignment: CDR1 SNHLY and CDR2 FYNNEI. V lost 6 bases, J lost 2 bases, and 12 bases lay in between. The CDR3 region is CASRPGHLTDTQYF. DNA of the CDR3: TGTGCCAGCAGACCGGGACACCTCACAGATACGCAGTATTTT.

As to this clonotype: A junction end diverges from the germline sequence, so it may reflect a read error. V and J are TRBV5-4 and TRBJ2-6; D remains ambiguous. In germline, CDR1 is SGHNT, CDR2 YYREEE (reference sequence). There are 15 residues in the CDR3. The CDR3: CASSQDRSGANVLTF. DNA of the CDR3: TGCGCCAGCAGCCAAGATCGATCTGGGGCCAACGTCCTGACTTTC.

About this clonotype: Possible read error: a much larger clone is one base away. This sequence joins TRBV6-1 and TRBJ2-7; D remains unclear. The V end was cut by 1 base, the J end by 0 bases, with 4 bases between. The CDR3 has 13 amino acids. Germline-derived CDR1 and CDR2 are MNHNS and SASEGT. CDR3 amino acids: CASSEVHSYEQYF. The DNA for the CDR3 is TGTGCCAGCAGTGAAGTCCACTCCTACGAGCAGTACTTC.

This clonotype has more than one count but fewer than ten. The chain combines TRBV11-2 with TRBJ2-5, with D possibly being TRBD2 (7 bases). The CDR3 spans 15 residues. The V gene lost 1 base and the J gene lost 4 bases, with 13 bases spanning the gap. CDR1 SGHAT and CDR2 FQNNGV come from the germline V gene. This chain's CDR3 is CASSLVLGGGETQYF. CDR3 DNA sequence: TGTGCCAGCAGCTTAGTCTTAGGGGGGGGAGAGACCCAGTACTTC.

This clonotype was seen ten or more times. This chain connects TRBV2 to TRBJ2-1; D remains ambiguous. The CDR3 is made up of 10 amino acids. Trimming took 11 bases from V and 2 from J, leaving 4 bases between them. Looked up from germline, CDR1 is SNHLY and CDR2 is FYNNEI. CDR3 nucleotide sequence: TGTGCCGGGGCCTACAATGAGCAGTTCTTC. Translating gives CAGAYNEQFF. Complete variable domain (other parts from reference TRBV2 and TRBJ2-1): EPEVTQTPSHQVTQMGQEVILRCVPISNHLYFYWYRQILGQKVEFLVSFYNNEISEKSEIFDDQFSVERPDGSNFTLKIRSTKLEDSAMYFCAGAYNEQFFGPGTRLTVL.

In its sample, this clonotype was seen many times. This chain joins TRBV6-9 and TRBJ2-2, with D possibly matching TRBD1 (5 bases). This CDR3 contains 14 residues. Germline V gene data show CDR1 as MNHGY and CDR2 as SVAAGI. Trimming took 5 bases from V and 3 from J, leaving 10 bases between them. CDR3 sequence reads: CASSPTADTGELFF. CDR3 nucleotide sequence: TGTGCCAGCAGTCCGACAGCAGACACCGGGGAGCTGTTTTTT.

About this clonotype: This clone may be a read error of a much larger clone one base away. The chain links TRBV28 to TRBJ2-7, with D perhaps assigned TRBD1 or TRBD2 (6 bases each). The CDR3 runs 13 residues. V was shortened by 7 bases and J by 7 bases, with 17 bases between the two germline ends. Germline V lookup: CDR1 MDHEN, CDR2 SYDVKM. DNA for the CDR3: TGTGCCAGCACCGGGGGCCTGGGGAATGAGCAGTACTTC. Protein: CASTGGLGNEQYF.

This clonotype appeared many times. The chain has TRBV28 and TRBJ2-7, with TRBD2 matching 12 bases. Germline lookup yields CDR1 MDHEN and CDR2 SYDVKM. The J segment lost 2 bases and the V segment lost 5 bases, leaving 4 bases of the junction unmatched. CDR3 size: 15 residues. CDR3 DNA sequence: TGTGCCAGCAGTGCACTAGCGGGGGGTCCCTACGAGCAGTACTTC. It codes for CASSALAGGPYEQYF.

The rearrangement joins TRBV7-8 to TRBJ1-2, with 10 bases that match TRBD1. The CDR3 consists of 17 residues. V shed 3 bases and J 7 bases; nucleotides not matched to a gene: 14. Germline loops: CDR1 SGHVS, CDR2 FQNEAQ. The CDR3 DNA is TGTGCCAGCAGCTTTACCGGGACAGGGGTAACTCGGCGTGGCTACACCTTC. It encodes CASSFTGTGVTRRGYTF.

This clonotype was recorded many times. V usage is TRBV7-2 and J usage is TRBJ1-2, with no clear D. Germline V gene sequence: CDR1 SGHTA, CDR2 FQGNSA. The V gene lost 3 bases and the J gene lost 8 bases, with 13 bases spanning the gap. This CDR3 has 13 residues. The CDR3, as DNA: TGTGCCAGCAGCTTCACCGGCATTCGGGGCTACACCTTC. It specifies CASSFTGIRGYTF.

This clonotype was counted a few times. The chain recombines TRBV12-3 or TRBV12-4 with TRBJ2-1; D tentatively fits TRBD1 or TRBD2 (5 bases each). The tail of the sequence fits TRBJ2-5 better, so the J call may be wrong. The CDR3 is 16 residues long. CDR3 DNA sequence: TGTGCCAGCAGTTTAGAGCCGGGACCCATGAGAGGGACCCAGTACTTC. Amino acids: CASSLEPGPMRGTQYF.

This clonotype was counted only a few times. This chain joins TRBV6-1 and TRBJ1-4, with D possibly being TRBD1 (5 bases). The CDR3 sequence is 15 residues long. From germline, CDR1 is MNHNS and CDR2 SASEGT. V was shortened by 8 bases and J by 0 bases, with 13 bases between the two germline ends. The CDR3 protein is CASDRSFATNEKLFF. In DNA, the CDR3 is TGTGCCAGCGACAGAAGCTTTGCAACTAATGAAAAACTGTTTTTT.

This clonotype was counted at least ten times. V is TRBV30 and J is TRBJ2-7; unclear D gene. V was trimmed by 3 bases and J by 7 bases, leaving 10 bases between them. In germline, CDR1 is GTSNPN, CDR2 SVGIG (reference sequence). The CDR3 consists of 11 residues. The CDR3 DNA is TGTGCCTGGAGAGGATTTGTTGAGCAGTACTTC. Its protein product is CAWRGFVEQYF.

The rearrangement joins TRBV5-1 to TRBJ2-3; possible D gene TRBD1, 6 bases. Trimming took off 0 bases at V and 8 bases at J, with 22 bases between the two ends. The CDR3 loop spans 17 amino acids. The V gene's germline CDR1 is SGHRS and CDR2 YFSETQ. The CDR3 loop is CASSLAGADRRSGTQYF. As DNA, the CDR3 is TGCGCCAGCAGCTTGGCCGGTGCCGACAGGCGCTCGGGTACGCAGTATTTT.

This clonotype was seen more than once but under ten times. This may come from a read error, since a much larger clone is one base off. The chain combines TRBV11-2 with TRBJ1-1; D is ambiguous. This CDR3 is built from 11 residues. V lost 1 base to trimming and J lost 12 bases, with 9 bases between them. CDR1 and CDR2 (germline): SGHAT, FQNNGV. This chain's CDR3 is CASSLGSATFF. Written as DNA, the CDR3 is TGTGCCAGCAGCTTAGGCAGCGCGACTTTCTTT.

Many counts were recorded for this clonotype. The gene calls are TRBV28 and TRBJ2-7; unclear D gene. The CDR3 sequence is 11 residues long. Trimming stripped 3 bases from V and 5 bases from J, with 5 bases between. Germline V lookup: CDR1 MDHEN, CDR2 SYDVKM. The CDR3 coding sequence is TGTGCCAGCAGTTTTAGGAACGAGCAGTACTTC. Encoded protein: CASSFRNEQYF.

Ten or more counts support this clonotype. The chain carries TRBV28 and TRBJ1-5; 7 bases map to TRBD1. There are 15 residues in the CDR3. The germline V gene encodes CDR1 MDHEN and CDR2 SYDVKM. J was trimmed by 3 bases and V by 8 bases; bases with no gene match: 10. CDR3 DNA: TGTGCCAGCGTGATGACAGGGACGCTCAATCAGCCCCAGCATTTT. This gives the protein CASVMTGTLNQPQHF.

This clonotype was recorded at least ten times. The chain combines TRBV6-9 with TRBJ2-1, with TRBD2 identical over 11 bases. With 3 bases clipped from V and 2 bases from J, the junction kept 18 bases outside the gene matches. This CDR3 region has 21 residues. Germline CDR1 is MNHGY and CDR2 is SVAAGI. CDR3 nucleotide sequence: TGTGCCAGCAGTTACCGCCCTGCCGGCCTAGCGGGGGGACCAGCCTACAATGAGCAGTTCTTC. Protein: CASSYRPAGLAGGPAYNEQFF.

This clonotype occurred many times. The chain employs TRBV20-1 and TRBJ2-1, with 11 nucleotides matching TRBD2. The germline gives CDR1 DFQATT, CDR2 SNEGSKA (reference sequence). There are 17 residues in the CDR3. Unmatched junction bases numbered 4, after V lost 0 bases and J lost 0 bases. The CDR3 sequence is CSARDLLAGVSYNEQFF. The DNA for the CDR3 is TGCAGTGCTAGAGACCTACTAGCGGGGGTCTCCTACAATGAGCAGTTCTTC.

The chain joins TRBV11-1 to TRBJ2-2; no firm D call. This CDR3 has 15 amino acids. Germline CDR1 is SGHAT and CDR2 is FQDESV (reference sequence). Trimming removed 0 bases from V and 5 bases from J, with 10 bases in between. The CDR3 reads CASSLAFSGTGELFF. The CDR3 nucleotides read TGTGCCAGCAGCTTAGCCTTCAGTGGGACCGGGGAGCTGTTTTTT.

There are a few counts of this clonotype. One end of the junction does not line up with germline, which may come from a read error. The chain recombines TRBV20-1 with TRBJ2-1, with 13 bases fitting TRBD2. The CDR3 consists of 12 residues. In germline, CDR1 is DFQATT, CDR2 SNEGSKA (reference sequence). CDR3 loop: CSARDRTSGGIF. CDR3 in DNA: TGCAGTGCTAGAGACCGGACTAGCGGGGGAATCTTC.

This clonotype has ten or more counts. In DNA, the CDR3 is TGCAGTGCTACTAAGGACGGGAACACTGAAGCTTTCTTT. Translating gives CSATKDGNTEAFF. The rearrangement links TRBV20-1 to TRBJ1-1; no clear D gene. The CDR3 extends over 13 amino acids. Germline values: CDR1 DFQATT, CDR2 SNEGSKA (reference sequence). Trimming stripped 4 bases from V and 1 base from J, with 10 bases between.

The V call is TRBV7-8, the J call TRBJ2-3; 15 nucleotides align to TRBD2. V gave up 4 bases and J gave up 6 bases; unmatched junction bases: 8. The germline gives CDR1 SGHVS, CDR2 FQNEAQ. The CDR3 totals 17 residues. CDR3 sequence (DNA): TGTGCCAGCAGCTCCAGGACTAGCGGGGGGGCCACCGATACGCAGTATTTT. This encodes CASSSRTSGGATDTQYF.

This sequence joins TRBV19 and TRBJ1-5; TRBD1 matches at 7 bases. V lost 6 bases, J lost 5 bases, and 7 bases stayed unmatched. The V gene's germline CDR1 is LNHDA and CDR2 SQIVND (reference sequence). The CDR3 covers 14 residues. CDR3 protein: CASRTTGVDQPQHF. CDR3 DNA: TGTGCCAGTAGAACTACAGGGGTTGATCAGCCCCAGCATTTT.